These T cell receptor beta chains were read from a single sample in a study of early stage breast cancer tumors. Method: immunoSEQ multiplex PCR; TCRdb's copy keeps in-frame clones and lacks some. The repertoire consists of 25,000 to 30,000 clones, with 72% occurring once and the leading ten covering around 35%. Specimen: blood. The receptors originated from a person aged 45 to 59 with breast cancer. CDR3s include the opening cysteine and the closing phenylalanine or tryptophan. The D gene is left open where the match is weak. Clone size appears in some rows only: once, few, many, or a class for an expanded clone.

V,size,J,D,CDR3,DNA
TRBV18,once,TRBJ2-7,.,CASSPDLTYEQYF,TGTGCCAGCTCACCAGACTTGACCTACGAGCAGTACTTC
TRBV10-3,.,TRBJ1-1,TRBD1,CAIRGTGLNTEAFF,TGTGCCATCAGGGGGACAGGGTTGAACACTGAAGCTTTCTTT
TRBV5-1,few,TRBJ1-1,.,CASREGRNTEAFF,TGCGCCAGCCGTGAGGGTAGGAACACTGAAGCTTTCTTT
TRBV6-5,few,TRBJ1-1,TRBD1,CASSGTGKGEAFF,TGTGCCAGCAGTGGGACAGGGAAGGGTGAAGCTTTCTTT
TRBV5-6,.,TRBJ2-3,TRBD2,CASSLIGSSGYTDTQYF,TGTGCCAGCAGCTTGATAGGGTCTAGCGGATACACAGATACGCAGTATTTT
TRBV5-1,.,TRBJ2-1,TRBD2,CASSLMAPSGGNEQFF,TGCGCCAGCAGCTTGATGGCTCCTAGCGGGGGGAATGAGCAGTTCTTC
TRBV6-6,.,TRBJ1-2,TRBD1,CASSPRQGTYGYTF,TGTGCCAGCAGTCCACGACAGGGTACCTATGGCTACACCTTC
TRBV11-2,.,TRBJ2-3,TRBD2,CASSPAGIPTDTQYF,TGTGCCAGCAGCCCAGCGGGGATCCCCACAGATACGCAGTATTTT
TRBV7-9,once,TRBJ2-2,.,CASSFGVGQSSNTGELFF,TGTGCCAGCAGCTTTGGGGTCGGACAGTCATCGAACACCGGGGAGCTGTTTTTT
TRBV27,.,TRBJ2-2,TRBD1,CASSLAGGYTGELFF,TGTGCCAGCAGCCTCGCAGGGGGCTACACCGGGGAGCTGTTTTTT
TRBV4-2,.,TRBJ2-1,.,CASSQDEWRAGNEQFF,TGTGCCAGCAGCCAAGATGAATGGCGGGCCGGCAATGAGCAGTTCTTC
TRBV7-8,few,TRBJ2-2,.,CASSLVDTGELFF,TGTGCCAGCAGCTTAGTGGACACCGGGGAGCTGTTTTTT
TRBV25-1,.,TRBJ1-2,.,CASRVGYGYTF,TGTGCCAGCAGGGTAGGGTATGGCTACACCTTC
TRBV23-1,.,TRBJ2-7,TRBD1,CASSQEDRSSYEQYF,TGCGCCAGCAGTCAAGAGGACAGGAGCTCCTACGAGCAGTACTTC
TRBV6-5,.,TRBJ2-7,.,CASSHNYEQYF,TGTGCCAGCAGCCACAACTACGAGCAGTACTTC
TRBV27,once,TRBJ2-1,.,CASGEFEQFF,TGTGCCAGCGGGGAGTTTGAGCAGTTCTTC
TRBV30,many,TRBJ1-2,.,CACEQPYGYTF,TGTGCCTGCGAACAACCGTATGGCTACACCTTC
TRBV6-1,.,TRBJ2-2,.,CASWTENTGELFF,TGTGCCAGCTGGACCGAGAACACCGGGGAGCTGTTTTTT
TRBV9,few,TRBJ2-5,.,CASSVEELPVETQYF,TGTGCCAGCAGCGTAGAGGAGCTCCCGGTGGAGACCCAGTACTTC
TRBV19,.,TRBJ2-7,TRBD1,CASSPGQGPGEQYF,TGTGCCAGTAGTCCCGGACAGGGGCCGGGCGAGCAGTACTTC
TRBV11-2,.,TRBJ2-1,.,CASSLSWGTYNEQFF,TGTGCCAGCAGCTTAAGCTGGGGGACCTACAATGAGCAGTTCTTC
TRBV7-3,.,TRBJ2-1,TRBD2,CASSFSGGGNEQFF,TGTGCCAGCAGCTTTAGCGGGGGGGGCAATGAGCAGTTCTTC
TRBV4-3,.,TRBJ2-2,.,CASSQGSEAGELFF,TGCGCCAGCAGCCAAGGGTCTGAAGCCGGGGAGCTGTTTTTT